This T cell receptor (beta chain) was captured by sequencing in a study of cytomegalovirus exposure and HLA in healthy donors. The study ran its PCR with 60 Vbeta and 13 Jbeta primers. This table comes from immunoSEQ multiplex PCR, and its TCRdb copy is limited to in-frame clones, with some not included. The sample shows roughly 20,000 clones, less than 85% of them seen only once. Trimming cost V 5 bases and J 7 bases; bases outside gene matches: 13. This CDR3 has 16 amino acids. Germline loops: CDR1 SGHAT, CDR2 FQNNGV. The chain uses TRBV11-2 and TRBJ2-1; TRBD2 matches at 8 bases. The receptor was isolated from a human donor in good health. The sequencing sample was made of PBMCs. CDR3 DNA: TGTGCCAGCAGCAAAGCCGGAGGCAGCGGGAGAAATGAGCAGTTCTTC. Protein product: CASSKAGGSGRNEQFF.